This entry features one T cell receptor beta chain sequence. The data belong to a study of cytomegalovirus exposure and HLA in healthy donors. Trimming pared 3 bases from V and 5 bases from J, leaving 13 bases between. The CDR3 spans 14 residues. Germline V lookup: CDR1 SGHAT, CDR2 FQNNGV. The PCR made use of 60 Vbeta and 13 Jbeta primers. Libraries were prepared by immunoSEQ multiplex PCR; TCRdb keeps only in-frame clonotypes and omits some of them. The table for this sample gives approximately 58,000 clones. The chain links TRBV11-2 to TRBJ2-5; D might be TRBD2 (5 bases). The source material was PBMCs. The TCR originated in a man aged 18 to 29 in good health and CMV-seropositive. CDR3 nucleotide sequence: TGTGCCAGCAGCTTCTCACTCGGCGGGGAGACCCAGTACTTC. Its translation is CASSFSLGGETQYF.